Listed below are T cell receptor beta chains from one sample, sequenced in a study of Ad26.COV2.S vaccination and SARS-CoV-2 variants. The table came from immunoSEQ multiplex PCR; TCRdb's copy has only in-frame clones and leaves some out. The sample contains over 400,000 clones, less than 95% of which appear only once. Sequencing was performed on peripheral blood, taken in a trial of Ad26.COV2.S vaccine versus placebo. All receptors come from a person between 18 and 65 years old who received the Ad26.COV2.S COVID-19 vaccine or a placebo. CDR3s include the opening cysteine and the closing phenylalanine or tryptophan. Fields, in order: D gene, V gene, clone size, J gene, CDR3 protein, CDR3 DNA. D genes are given only for firm matches. A row's size may be missing; if present it is once, few, many or a size class.

.	TRBV7-2	.	TRBJ2-1	CASSLDRDPYNEQFF	TGTGCCAGCAGCTTAGACCGGGACCCCTACAATGAGCAGTTCTTC
TRBD1	TRBV5-1	.	TRBJ2-2	CASSQGQGRNTGELFF	TGCGCCAGCAGCCAGGGACAGGGGAGGAACACCGGGGAGCTGTTTTTT
.	TRBV25-1	.	TRBJ2-7	CASSQSNSPHPNEQYF	TGTGCCAGCAGTCAATCCAATTCCCCCCACCCTAACGAGCAGTACTTC
.	TRBV27	once	TRBJ1-3	CASSPLGALSGNTIYF	TGTGCCAGCAGTCCCCTTGGGGCCCTCTCTGGAAACACCATATATTTT
.	TRBV19	.	TRBJ1-1	CASSVRVGPEAFF	TGTGCCAGTAGTGTCAGAGTTGGCCCTGAAGCTTTCTTT
.	TRBV27	.	TRBJ1-1	CASSSGTVNTEAFF	TGTGCCAGCAGTTCCGGGACGGTGAACACTGAAGCTTTCTTT
.	TRBV28	.	TRBJ2-7	CASSLPGASEGNYRSSYEQYF	TGTGCCAGCAGTTTACCCGGCGCTTCCGAAGGAAACTACCGGAGCTCCTACGAGCAGTACTTC
TRBD1	TRBV3-1/TRBV3-2	.	TRBJ2-5	CASSHRQGEETQYF	TGTGCCAGCAGCCACCGACAGGGAGAAGAGACCCAGTACTTC
TRBD2	TRBV19	once	TRBJ2-1	CASTGLAGYEQFF	TGTGCCAGTACGGGCCTAGCGGGATATGAGCAGTTCTTC
TRBD1	TRBV6-2/TRBV6-3	.	TRBJ1-5	CASSYNDRGRGYSNQPQHF	TGTGCCAGCAGTTACAACGACAGGGGGCGCGGGTATAGCAATCAGCCCCAGCATTTT
.	TRBV15	.	TRBJ1-2	CATNKGGTHYGYTF	TGTGCCACCAACAAAGGGGGGACACACTATGGCTACACCTTC
.	TRBV3-1/TRBV3-2	.	TRBJ1-6	CASSQGLNSPLHF	TGTGCCAGCAGCCAGGGTTTGAATTCACCCCTCCACTTT
.	TRBV28	.	TRBJ2-3	CASPPTGSKSGDTQYF	TGTGCCAGCCCACCTACCGGGTCCAAAAGCGGGGATACGCAGTATTTT
.	TRBV3-1/TRBV3-2	few	TRBJ1-4	CASSQQGFRNEKLFF	TGTGCCAGCAGCCAACAGGGGTTCCGTAATGAAAAACTGTTTTTT
TRBD2	TRBV9	.	TRBJ2-3	CASSYLGASGSTDTQYF	TGTGCCAGCAGCTATCTCGGGGCTAGCGGGAGCACAGATACGCAGTATTTT
.	TRBV7-8	once	TRBJ2-1	CASSLGAHNEQFF	TGTGCCAGCAGCTTAGGGGCTCACAATGAGCAGTTCTTC
.	TRBV9	.	TRBJ2-5	CASSVDRDQETQYF	TGTGCCAGCAGCGTAGACAGGGACCAAGAGACCCAGTACTTC
TRBD1	TRBV27	.	TRBJ2-7	CASSPDRGRYEQYF	TGTGCCAGCAGTCCAGACAGGGGGCGGTACGAGCAGTACTTC
TRBD2	TRBV3-1/TRBV3-2	.	TRBJ2-5	CASARWREGGETQYF	TGTGCCAGCGCAAGGTGGCGGGAGGGAGGGGAGACCCAGTACTTC
.	TRBV19	.	TRBJ1-5	CASSTSGSGQPQHF	TGTGCCAGTAGTACGTCAGGGTCAGGGCAGCCCCAGCATTTT
TRBD1	TRBV5-1	.	TRBJ2-2	CASSPNRGNTGELFF	TGCGCCAGCAGCCCAAACAGGGGAAACACCGGGGAGCTGTTTTTT
TRBD2	TRBV6-5	.	TRBJ2-1	CASSPYGSGNNEQFF	TGTGCCAGCAGTCCTTATGGTAGCGGGAACAATGAGCAGTTCTTC
.	TRBV7-6	few	TRBJ2-1	CASSFSLGGAADNEQFF	TGTGCCAGCAGCTTCTCCCTGGGCGGGGCAGCTGATAATGAGCAGTTCTTC
.	TRBV5-5	.	TRBJ2-7	CASSLVPWAYEQYF	TGTGCCAGCAGCTTGGTACCGTGGGCCTACGAGCAGTACTTC
TRBD2	TRBV6-5	.	TRBJ2-7	CASSYGSGTSFEQYF	TGTGCCAGCAGTTACGGATCGGGGACTAGTTTCGAGCAGTACTTC